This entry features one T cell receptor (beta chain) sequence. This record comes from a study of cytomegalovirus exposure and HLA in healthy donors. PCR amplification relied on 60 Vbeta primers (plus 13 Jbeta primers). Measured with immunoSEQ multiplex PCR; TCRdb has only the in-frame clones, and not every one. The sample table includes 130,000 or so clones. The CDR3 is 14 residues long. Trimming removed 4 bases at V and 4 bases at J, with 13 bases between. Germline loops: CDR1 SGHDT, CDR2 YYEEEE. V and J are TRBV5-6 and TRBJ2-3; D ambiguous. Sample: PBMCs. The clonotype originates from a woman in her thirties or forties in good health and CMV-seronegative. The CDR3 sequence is CASSLLPVPDTQYF. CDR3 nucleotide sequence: TGTGCCAGCAGCCTACTTCCTGTCCCAGATACGCAGTATTTT.